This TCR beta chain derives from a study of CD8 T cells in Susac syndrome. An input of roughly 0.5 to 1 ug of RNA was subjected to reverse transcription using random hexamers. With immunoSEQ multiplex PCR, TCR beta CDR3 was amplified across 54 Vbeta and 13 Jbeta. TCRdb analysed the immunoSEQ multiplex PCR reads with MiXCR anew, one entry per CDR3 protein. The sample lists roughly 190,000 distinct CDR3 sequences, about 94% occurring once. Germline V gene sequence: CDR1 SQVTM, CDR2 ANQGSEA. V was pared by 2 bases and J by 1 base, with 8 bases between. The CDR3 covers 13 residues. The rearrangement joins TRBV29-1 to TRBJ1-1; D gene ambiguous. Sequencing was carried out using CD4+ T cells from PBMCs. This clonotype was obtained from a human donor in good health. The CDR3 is CSVEKGQNTEAFF. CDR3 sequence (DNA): TGCAGCGTTGAAAAGGGTCAGAACACTGAAGCTTTCTTT.